What follows are 16 T cell receptor beta chains derived from one specimen sequenced in a study of blood T cell repertoires in COVID-19. Data came from immunoSEQ multiplex PCR; TCRdb stores just in-frame clones and leaves some out. The sample contains around 180,000 clones, roughly three quarters of which appear only once. The sequencing sample was made of peripheral blood. The receptors come from a woman aged 80 or over with COVID-19, enrolled during active disease.

V and J are TRBV18 and TRBJ1-6; a weak D match, TRBD1 (6 bases). V was cut by 3 bases and J by 6 bases, with 12 bases left in between. The CDR3 runs to 15 residues. Per the germline V gene, CDR1 is KGHSH and CDR2 is LQKENI. The CDR3 coding sequence is TGTGCCAGCTCACCCCAGGGGTTGGTTAATTCACCCCTCCACTTT. It specifies CASSPQGLVNSPLHF.

The chain uses TRBV11-2 and TRBJ2-5, with 9 bases aligning to TRBD1. Germline values: CDR1 SGHAT, CDR2 FQNNGV. V shed 4 bases and J 3 bases; nucleotides not matched to a gene: 0. The CDR3 length is 13 residues. The CDR3 protein is CASSWDREETQYF. DNA for the CDR3: TGTGCCAGCAGCTGGGACAGGGAAGAGACCCAGTACTTC.

The CDR3 nucleotides read TGCGCCAGCAGCTTGTTCGGGGTGGCGGGGGAGACCCAGTACTTC. Translating it yields CASSLFGVAGETQYF. This chain connects TRBV5-1 to TRBJ2-5; the D gene is possibly TRBD2 (6 bases). CDR1 SGHRS and CDR2 YFSETQ come from the germline V gene. V dropped 1 base and J dropped 5 bases, with 15 bases sitting between them. The CDR3 has 15 amino acids.

This chain joins TRBV6-5 and TRBJ1-1; D uncertain. Trimming left V 0 bases short and J 1 base short, with 6 bases between. This CDR3 region has 14 residues. Germline V gene lookup returns CDR1 MNHEY and CDR2 SVGAGI. The CDR3 here is CASSYSGRNTEAFF. The CDR3 nucleotides read TGTGCCAGCAGTTACTCGGGCAGGAACACTGAAGCTTTCTTT.

The chain uses TRBV5-1 and TRBJ2-5, with a possible D match to TRBD2 (5 bases). The CDR3 has 15 amino acids. Per germline, CDR1 SGHRS and CDR2 YFSETQ. Trimming removed 2 bases from V and 1 base from J, with 12 bases in between. Written as DNA, the CDR3 is TGCGCCAGCAGCTTATTCAGCGGCCCCCAAGAGACCCAGTACTTC. Translating gives CASSLFSGPQETQYF.

This clone was seen a few times. V usage is TRBV14 and J usage is TRBJ2-7; 13 nucleotides line up with TRBD2. Germline assignment: CDR1 SGHDN and CDR2 FVKESK. Germline trimming cut 0 bases from V and 7 bases from J; bases unmatched to any gene: 3. The CDR3 loop spans 15 amino acids. The CDR3 is CASSQDLLAGGEQYF. DNA for the CDR3: TGTGCCAGCAGCCAAGATCTACTAGCGGGGGGGGAGCAGTACTTC.

The V gene is TRBV30, the J gene TRBJ2-7, with D perhaps TRBD1 (5 bases). CDR3 length: 14 amino acids. Trimming shortened V by 3 bases and J by 3 bases, and 15 bases separated the two germline ends. CDR1 GTSNPN and CDR2 SVGIG come from the germline V gene (reference sequence). The CDR3 here is CAWRRGALGYEQYF. The DNA of the CDR3 is TGTGCCTGGAGAAGGGGTGCCCTGGGCTACGAGCAGTACTTC.

The chain uses TRBV30 and TRBJ2-7, with a weak D call TRBD1 (6 bases). V lost 4 bases and J 5 bases, leaving 9 bases between the germline ends. CDR1 and CDR2 from the germline V gene are GTSNPN and SVGIG (reference sequence). The CDR3 contains 11 residues. CDR3: CAWNRDNEQYF. The CDR3 bases are TGTGCCTGGAACCGGGACAACGAGCAGTACTTC.

This chain links TRBV19 with TRBJ1-5; 8 positions match TRBD1. Germline CDR1 is LNHDA and CDR2 is SQIVND (reference sequence). The V gene end was trimmed by 5 bases and the J gene end by 5 bases; junction bases not matched to a gene: 11. This CDR3 contains 16 residues. CDR3 sequence (DNA): TGTGCCAGTAGTGATGACCGGACAGGGCCCTATCAGCCCCAGCATTTT. This translates into CASSDDRTGPYQPQHF.

J is TRBJ2-3 and V is TRBV25-1; 7 bases agree with TRBD1. This CDR3 contains 14 residues. With 1 base clipped from V and 5 bases from J, the junction kept 3 bases outside the gene matches. Looked up from germline, CDR1 is MGHDK and CDR2 is SYGVNS. Written as DNA, the CDR3 is TGTGCCAGCAGTGAATGGTCAGGGGGAGATACGCAGTATTTT. This codes for CASSEWSGGDTQYF.

On this clone: At one end, the junction sequence differs from germline, possibly due to a read error. The V and J genes are TRBV5-4 and TRBJ2-5, with D tentatively TRBD1 (6 bases). The germline gives CDR1 SGHNT, CDR2 YYREEE (reference sequence). The length of the CDR3 is 15 residues. The CDR3 DNA follows: TGTGCCAACAGCTTGGGTACAGGGCGAGGCGAGACCCAGTACTTC. The encoded protein is CANSLGTGRGETQYF. Full variable domain (rest looked up from reference TRBV5-4 and TRBJ2-5): ETGVTQSPTHLIKTRGQQVTLRCSSQSGHNTVSWYQQALGQGPQFIFQYYREEENGRGNFPPRFSGLQFPNYSSELNVNALELDDSALYLCANSLGTGRGETQYFGPGTRLLVL.

V is TRBV9 and J is TRBJ2-5; TRBD2 aligns across 8 bases. The CDR3 runs to 15 residues. Looked up from germline, CDR1 is SGDLS and CDR2 is YYNGEE. After removal of 4 bases from V and 5 bases from J, the junction contained 10 bases not matched to a gene. The chain's CDR3 is CASSRGGGPSETQYF. CDR3 bases: TGTGCCAGCAGCCGGGGGGGCGGGCCATCCGAGACCCAGTACTTC.

The chain couples TRBV27 to TRBJ2-7; TRBD2 agrees at 9 bases. The CDR3 runs to 16 residues. Germline trimming cut 5 bases from V and 0 bases from J; bases unmatched to any gene: 8. Per the germline V gene, CDR1 is MNHEY and CDR2 is SMNVEV (reference sequence). CDR3 coding DNA: TGTGCCAGCAGTGCGTCTAGCGGGACGCACTCCTACGAGCAGTACTTC. Residues: CASSASSGTHSYEQYF.

This clone has just one count. The rearrangement links TRBV27 to TRBJ1-6; maybe TRBD1 (6 bases). Trimming removed 6 bases at V and 5 bases at J, with 11 bases between. The germline V gene encodes CDR1 MNHEY and CDR2 SMNVEV (reference sequence). There are 14 residues in the CDR3. Written as DNA, the CDR3 is TGTGCCAGCAGCTCCGGACAGAATAATTCACCCCTCCACTTT. This translates into CASSSGQNNSPLHF.

This chain connects TRBV28 to TRBJ2-2; possibly TRBD1 for D (6 bases). CDR3 size: 14 residues. With 5 bases removed from V and 3 bases from J, the gap between germline ends came to 10 bases. Looked up from germline, CDR1 is MDHEN and CDR2 is SYDVKM. CDR3 sequence: CASSPNRDTGELFF. Here the CDR3 DNA reads TGTGCCAGCAGTCCGAACAGGGACACCGGGGAGCTGTTTTTT.

The rearrangement links TRBV6-5 to TRBJ2-3; a weak D match, TRBD1 (6 bases). Trimming shortened V by 1 base and J by 0 bases, and 11 bases separated the two germline ends. CDR3 size: 16 residues. Germline CDR1 and CDR2: MNHEY and SVGAGI. The CDR3 region is CASSYLGGTSTDTQYF. Written as DNA, the CDR3 is TGTGCCAGCAGTTACTTAGGGGGTACTAGCACAGATACGCAGTATTTT.